The TCR beta chain described here comes from a study of blood T cell repertoires in COVID-19. Study background: Acute-phase and convalescent COVID-19 samples originated in the United States, Italy and Spain. T cells, B-cell-depleted T cells, or PBMCs provided the cDNA or gDNA that served as material.

Germline V lookup: CDR1 LGHNT, CDR2 FRNRAP. V was clipped by 0 bases and J by 4 bases; unmatched bases: 9. This CDR3 comprises 17 residues. In the original workflow: Quantification of nucleated cells was approximated via reference gene primer amplification. Data came from immunoSEQ multiplex PCR; TCRdb stores just in-frame clones and leaves some out. That table furnishes V, J and clone size, whereas the DNA furnished D and trimming. The sample includes 250,000 or so clones, roughly 86% of them seen just once. The TCR was taken from a woman aged 60 to 75 with acute or convalescent COVID-19. This chain joins TRBV12-5 and TRBJ2-3, with 8 positions matching TRBD1. The sequenced material came from peripheral blood. DNA for the CDR3: TGTGCTAGTGGTTTGGTACGAGGACAGGGTACCCCAGATACGCAGTATTTT. Amino acids: CASGLVRGQGTPDTQYF.